These 13 T cell receptor beta chains were sequenced from one sample in a study of CXCR3-negative and CXCR3-positive naive CD8 T cells. TRB cDNA was prepared as libraries by UMI-labeled 5' RACE. TCRdb reprocessed the 5' RACE reads and stores each CDR3 protein as one record, lacking DNA. Recorded for this sample: roughly 24,000 distinct CDR3 sequences. The specimen sequenced was naive CXCR3- CD8+ T cells from blood. Noted subset: CD45RO-CCR7+CD27+CD95- naive CD8+ T cells lacking CXCR3 (TNR3-). These receptors originate from a human donor in good health. Some clones in this sample may be carry-over from other donors' samples.

The chain is built from TRBV6-6 and TRBJ2-1. The CDR3 consists of 14 residues. The germline gives CDR1 MNHNY, CDR2 SVGAGI (reference sequence). CDR3: CASSQFGFSNEQFF.

V is TRBV3-1 and J is TRBJ2-1; TCRdb's D gene call, TRBD2, goes unchecked for lack of DNA. This CDR3 has 16 amino acids. Per the germline V gene, CDR1 is LGHDT and CDR2 is YNNKEL (reference sequence). The CDR3 sequence: CASSLIAGGPYNEQFF.

CDR3 in amino acids: CASSPPGGLTETQYF. This chain links TRBV9 with TRBJ2-5; the TCRdb call, TRBD1, lacks DNA for checking. This CDR3 is 15 amino acids long. Germline CDR1 reads SGDLS; CDR2 reads YYNGEE. Using reference TRBV9 and TRBJ2-5 for the parts outside the CDR3, the full variable domain is DSGVTQTPKHLITATGQRVTLRCSPRSGDLSVYWYQQSLDQGLQFLIQYYNGEERAKGNILERFSAQQFPDLHSELNLSSLELGDSALYFCASSPPGGLTETQYFGPGTRLLVL.

This clonotype is classed as medium-sized by frequency. This rearrangement joins TRBV29-1 to TRBJ2-7; TCRdb proposes TRBD2, but this gene call is untestable without DNA. CDR1 is SQVTM, CDR2 ANQGSEA, per germline. This CDR3 contains 15 residues. CDR3 sequence reads: CSVWTSGTTSYEQYF.

The CDR3 region is CASRVLAENTGELFF. V usage is TRBV28 and J usage is TRBJ2-2; absent DNA, TCRdb's TRBD2 call cannot be checked. Germline CDR1 and CDR2: MDHEN and SYDVKM. The CDR3 runs to 15 residues.

The chain carries TRBV25-1 and TRBJ1-5; with no DNA, the TCRdb D assignment of TRBD1 cannot be verified. Germline V gene sequence: CDR1 MGHDK, CDR2 SYGVNS. The CDR3 is 16 residues long. The CDR3 sequence is CASSDGGGSETQPQHF. Combining the CDR3 with reference TRBV25-1 and TRBJ1-5 gives the whole variable domain EADIYQTPRYLVIGTGKKITLECSQTMGHDKMYWYQQDPGMELHLIHYSYGVNSTEKGDLSSESTVSRIRTEHFPLTLESARPSHTSQYLCASSDGGGSETQPQHFGDGTRLSIL.

This sequence joins TRBV7-3 and TRBJ2-2. The CDR3 runs to 14 residues. The germline CDR1 and CDR2 sequences are SGHTA and FQGTGA. The CDR3 loop is CASSRHANTGELFF.

The chain employs TRBV10-3 and TRBJ1-1; TCRdb gives TRBD1 as the D gene, but with no DNA this cannot be confirmed. CDR3 size: 14 residues. Per germline, CDR1 ENHRY and CDR2 SYGVKD. The CDR3 loop is CAIGQDRWNTEAFF.

The V and J genes are TRBV20-1 and TRBJ2-4; TCRdb returns TRBD1, unconfirmable since there is no DNA. CDR3 size: 14 residues. Germline loops: CDR1 DFQATT, CDR2 SNEGSKA (reference sequence). Here the CDR3 reads CSATLALAKNIQYF.

The genes are TRBV7-8 and TRBJ2-1; TCRdb's D call of TRBD1 is untestable without DNA. This CDR3 contains 14 residues. The germline gives CDR1 SGHVS, CDR2 FQNEAQ. The CDR3 region is CASSSTGVEDEQFF.

This clonotype is medium-sized by frequency. The CDR3 region is CASSLAGASGVADTQYF. The J gene is TRBJ2-3, the V gene TRBV5-1; TCRdb returns TRBD1, unconfirmable since there is no DNA. The CDR3 runs 17 residues. Looked up from germline, CDR1 is SGHRS and CDR2 is YFSETQ.

The V and J genes are TRBV6-5 and TRBJ2-7. CDR1 MNHEY and CDR2 SVGAGI come from the germline V gene. The length of the CDR3 is 14 residues. CDR3 protein: CASSPSAPWNEQYF.

The rearrangement links TRBV15 to TRBJ2-7; TCRdb returns TRBD1, unconfirmable since there is no DNA. This CDR3 is 14 amino acids long. The germline gives CDR1 LNHNV, CDR2 YYDKDF (reference sequence). The CDR3 sequence: CATSRGGQNYEQYF. Full variable domain (outside the CDR3, taken from reference TRBV15 and TRBJ2-7): DAMVIQNPRYQVTQFGKPVTLSCSQTLNHNVMYWYQQKSSQAPKLLFHYYDKDFNNEADTPDNFQSRRPNTSFCFLDIRSPGLGDTAMYLCATSRGGQNYEQYFGPGTRLTVT.